A single sample is the source of the 15 T cell receptor beta chains below, sequenced in a study of CD8 T cells in ankylosing spondylitis. MiXCR, applied by TCRdb to the 5' RACE reads, yields one record per CDR3 protein. This sample has 250,000 to 300,000 distinct CDR3 sequences, with over 15% found just once. Sequencing was carried out using blood, either unsorted or a sorted T cell fraction (not recorded which). The receptors originated from a male donor with ankylosing spondylitis or in good health (not recorded which).

This clonotype was detected a few times. The CDR3 sequence is CASSTQGVYEQYV. The CDR3 DNA reads as TGTGCCAGCAGTACCCAGGGGGTCTACGAGCAGTACGTC. This chain links TRBV6-2 or TRBV6-3 with TRBJ2-7, with 7 bases matching TRBD1. This CDR3 is built from 13 residues. Germline V gene sequence: CDR1 MNHEY, CDR2 SVGEGT. J lost 3 bases, V lost 5 bases, and 4 bases had no gene match.

The chain combines TRBV5-6 with TRBJ1-3, with 7 bases lining up with TRBD1. CDR1 is SGHDT and CDR2 is YYEEEE in the germline V gene. There are 14 residues in the CDR3. The V gene end was trimmed by 2 bases and the J gene end by 7 bases; junction bases not matched to a gene: 6. The CDR3 reads CASSFVTGPNTIYF. The CDR3, as DNA: TGTGCCAGCAGCTTCGTGACAGGGCCGAACACCATATATTTT.

This clonotype was seen more than once but under ten times. The DNA for the CDR3 is TGTGCCAGCAGCCCGAAGGGAAGATGGCAGCCCCAGCATTTT. The encoded protein is CASSPKGRWQPQHF. The chain links TRBV6-1 to TRBJ1-5; D is unclear. The germline gives CDR1 MNHNS, CDR2 SASEGT. The V end was cut by 6 bases, the J end by 7 bases, with 16 bases between. This CDR3 is 14 amino acids long.

Only a few counts were recorded for this clonotype. V is TRBV6-5 and J is TRBJ1-2; maybe TRBD1 (6 bases). V was cut by 3 bases and J by 3 bases, with 11 bases left in between. The CDR3 covers 14 residues. The germline CDR1 and CDR2 sequences are MNHEY and SVGAGI. This CDR3 is CASSYSRGDYGYTF. CDR3 coding DNA: TGTGCCAGCAGTTATAGCAGGGGCGACTATGGCTACACCTTC.

This clonotype showed up many times. V is TRBV3-1 and J is TRBJ1-5, with D unresolved. CDR1 and CDR2 from the germline V gene are LGHDT and YNNKEL (reference sequence). The CDR3 spans 15 residues. The V and J ends lost 4 bases and 1 base respectively, with 11 bases between them. The CDR3 sequence is CASSPQGSSNQPQHF. DNA of the CDR3: TGTGCCAGCAGCCCCCAAGGGTCGAGCAATCAGCCCCAGCATTTT.

CDR3 DNA: TGTGCCAGCAGTTTAGCGGGGCTAGCGGGGCAGTGGCAAGAGACCCAGTACTTC. Its protein product is CASSLAGLAGQWQETQYF. V gene TRBV12-3 or TRBV12-4 combines with J gene TRBJ2-5, with 9 bases identical to TRBD2. V lost 0 bases and J lost 2; bases outside the gene matches: 10. This CDR3 has 18 amino acids.

This chain connects TRBV5-6 to TRBJ2-1, with TRBD2 matching over 8 bases. Trimming removed 5 bases from V and 0 bases from J; junction bases left unmatched: 7. Germline V gives CDR1 SGHDT, CDR2 YYEEEE. The CDR3 covers 16 residues. CDR3 nucleotide sequence: TGTGCCAGCAGGCCTCAGACTAGCGCCTCCTACAATGAGCAGTTCTTC. Encoded protein: CASRPQTSASYNEQFF.

This chain uses TRBV20-1 with TRBJ1-6, with D tentatively TRBD1 (5 bases). The germline V gene has CDR1 DFQATT and CDR2 SNEGSKA (reference sequence). This CDR3 region has 15 residues. The V end lost 1 base, the J end lost 7 bases, and 14 bases lay between the germline ends. CDR3 amino acids: CSARAGSSQNSPLHF. The CDR3 bases are TGCAGTGCTAGAGCAGGGTCGTCCCAGAATTCACCCCTCCACTTT.

In DNA form, the CDR3 reads TGTGCCAGCTCACGCCAGGGAAACACTGAAGCTTTCTTT. This gives the protein CASSRQGNTEAFF. The chain combines TRBV18 with TRBJ1-1, with a possible D match to TRBD1 (5 bases). CDR3 length: 13 amino acids. The germline gives CDR1 KGHSH, CDR2 LQKENI. The ends were cut back, 4 bases at V and 2 bases at J, with 8 bases in the middle.

V gene TRBV7-3 combines with J gene TRBJ1-2; 11 bases fit TRBD1. Germline loops: CDR1 SGHTA, CDR2 FQGTGA. V gave up 5 bases and J gave up 6 bases; unmatched junction bases: 5. The CDR3 consists of 14 residues. CDR3 amino acids: CASSRTGGSNGYTF. CDR3 nucleotide sequence: TGTGCCAGCAGCCGGACAGGGGGCTCGAATGGCTACACCTTC.

The chain uses TRBV7-9 and TRBJ1-1; maybe TRBD1 (6 bases). The CDR3 spans 15 residues. The germline gives CDR1 SEHNR, CDR2 FQNEAQ (reference sequence). Trimming cost V 2 bases and J 6 bases, with 16 bases left between them. CDR3 region: CASSLTGGMGSEAFF. CDR3 nucleotide sequence: TGTGCCAGCAGCTTAACGGGGGGCATGGGATCTGAAGCTTTCTTT.

The chain has TRBV11-2 and TRBJ1-4; 8 bases are a match to TRBD1. Unmatched junction bases numbered 8, after V lost 3 bases and J lost 8 bases. The CDR3 runs 15 residues. Germline loops: CDR1 SGHAT, CDR2 FQNNGV. CDR3 residues: CASSLNRGYSEKLFF. CDR3 nucleotides: TGTGCCAGCAGCTTGAACAGGGGGTATAGCGAAAAACTGTTTTTT. The variable domain in full, with the rest retrieved from reference TRBV11-2 and TRBJ1-4, is EAGVAQSPRYKIIEKRQSVAFWCNPISGHATLYWYQQILGQGPKLLIQFQNNGVVDDSQLPKDRFSAERLKGVDSTLKIQPAKLEDSAVYLCASSLNRGYSEKLFFGSGTQLSVL.

This rearrangement joins TRBV7-2 to TRBJ1-4; tentative D call: TRBD1 (5 bases). There are 14 residues in the CDR3. CDR1 and CDR2 from the germline V gene are SGHTA and FQGNSA. Trimming took off 3 bases at V and 12 bases at J, with 17 bases between the two ends. Written as DNA, the CDR3 is TGTGCCAGCAGCTTCATAGGGCAGGGAGGGGAACTGTTTTTT. It yields the protein CASSFIGQGGELFF. Full variable domain (missing parts from reference TRBV7-2 and TRBJ1-4): GAGVSQSPSNKVTEKGKDVELRCDPISGHTALYWYRQSLGQGLEFLIYFQGNSAPDKSGLPSDRFSAERTGGSVSTLTIQRTQQEDSAVYLCASSFIGQGGELFFGSGTQLSVL.

This clonotype was counted between two and nine times. This rearrangement joins TRBV6-1 to TRBJ2-3; D gene unclear. This CDR3 contains 15 residues. Trimming took off 2 bases at V and 4 bases at J, with 13 bases between the two ends. Germline V CDR1 and CDR2: MNHNS, SASEGT. CDR3 protein: CASSELRAVPDTQYF. In DNA, the CDR3 is TGTGCCAGCAGTGAATTAAGGGCAGTACCAGATACGCAGTATTTT.

The J gene is TRBJ1-1, the V gene TRBV30; TRBD1 is a possible D gene (5 bases). The V end lost 3 bases, the J end lost 5 bases, and 13 bases lay between the germline ends. Germline V gene data show CDR1 as GTSNPN and CDR2 as SVGIG (reference sequence). The CDR3 totals 13 residues. The CDR3 spells CAWRTGGVTEAFF. CDR3 DNA sequence: TGTGCCTGGAGGACCGGGGGGGTAACTGAAGCTTTCTTT.